The 14 T cell receptor beta chains below come from one sample, sequenced in a study of blood T cell repertoires in COVID-19. Repertoires were generated with immunoSEQ multiplex PCR, while TCRdb's copy carries only in-frame clones and drops some. The sample holds 120,000 or so clones, just under 90% seen once. The sample consisted of peripheral blood. The origin of the receptors is a woman in her forties or fifties with acute or convalescent COVID-19.

This clone was seen more than once but under ten times. The V and J genes are TRBV19 and TRBJ1-1, with D unclear. With 3 bases removed from V and 1 base from J, the gap between germline ends came to 15 bases. The CDR3 is 16 residues long. Germline V lookup: CDR1 LNHDA, CDR2 SQIVND (reference sequence). This CDR3 reads CASSINSAGENTEAFF. The CDR3, as DNA: TGTGCCAGTAGTATCAATTCAGCCGGGGAGAACACTGAAGCTTTCTTT.

The V gene is TRBV4-3, the J gene TRBJ2-1; no definite D call. The CDR3 spans 14 residues. Deletions cut 0 bases from V and 4 bases from J, with 7 bases between. CDR1 is LGHNA, CDR2 YSLEER, per germline. Here the CDR3 DNA reads TGCGCCAGCAGCCAAGATCTCGGGTACAATGAGCAGTTCTTC. Protein: CASSQDLGYNEQFF.

The chain carries TRBV5-5 and TRBJ1-2; no firm D call. V was cut by 3 bases and J by 4 bases, with 7 bases left in between. The germline V gene encodes CDR1 SGHKS and CDR2 YYEKEE (reference sequence). This CDR3 is 12 amino acids long. CDR3 residues: CASSYDFYGYTF. DNA for the CDR3: TGTGCCAGCAGCTACGACTTCTATGGCTACACCTTC.

CDR3 protein: CASSLEQGYGYTF. The CDR3 DNA reads as TGTGCCAGCAGCTTGGAACAGGGCTATGGCTACACCTTC. V gene TRBV7-6 combines with J gene TRBJ1-2; TRBD1 might be the D (6 bases). Germline V CDR1 and CDR2: SGHVS, FNYEAQ. This CDR3 is built from 13 residues. The V end was cut by 3 bases, the J end by 4 bases, with 9 bases between.

The rearrangement links TRBV7-9 to TRBJ1-5; 9 nucleotides align to TRBD1. Looked up from germline, CDR1 is SEHNR and CDR2 is FQNEAQ (reference sequence). The J segment lost 0 bases and the V segment lost 1 base, leaving 1 base of the junction unmatched. This CDR3 contains 16 residues. The CDR3 region has the DNA TGTGCCAGCAGCTTAGGACAGGGGGTTAGCAATCAGCCCCAGCATTTT. Translated: CASSLGQGVSNQPQHF.

V is TRBV7-8 and J is TRBJ2-3; 13 positions match TRBD2. The CDR3 covers 17 residues. Germline-derived CDR1 and CDR2 are SGHVS and FQNEAQ. The ends lost 5 bases at V and 4 bases at J; junction bases unmatched: 9. CDR3 nucleotide sequence: TGTGCCAGCAGCCCGGAACTAGCGGGAGGGCCCCCAGATACGCAGTATTTT. Encoded protein: CASSPELAGGPPDTQYF. Together with reference TRBV7-8 and TRBJ2-3, the CDR3 gives the full variable domain: GAGVSQSPRYKVAKRGQDVALRCDPISGHVSLFWYQQALGQGPEFLTYFQNEAQLDKSGLPSDRFFAERPEGSVSTLKIQRTQQEDSAVYLCASSPELAGGPPDTQYFGPGTRLTVL.

This rearrangement joins TRBV9 to TRBJ1-5; the match to TRBD1 covers 10 bases. Germline V gene lookup returns CDR1 SGDLS and CDR2 YYNGEE. Germline trimming cut 4 bases from V and 4 bases from J; bases unmatched to any gene: 8. The CDR3 is made up of 16 amino acids. This CDR3 reads CASSTGTGARNQPQHF. The DNA of the CDR3 is TGTGCCAGCAGCACCGGGACAGGGGCGAGGAATCAGCCCCAGCATTTT.

The rearrangement links TRBV4-2 to TRBJ1-5; D uncertain. The V end lost 1 base, the J end lost 11 bases, and 12 bases lay between the germline ends. CDR3 length: 13 amino acids. Germline V CDR1 and CDR2: LGHNA, YNFKEQ. CDR3 region: CASSQVLGRAQHF. DNA for the CDR3: TGTGCCAGCAGCCAAGTATTAGGGAGGGCCCAGCATTTT.

This clone occurred once. The V call is TRBV3-1 (or the pseudogene TRBV3-2), the J call TRBJ1-2; maybe TRBD1 (6 bases). The germline CDR1 and CDR2 sequences are LGHDT and YNNKEL (reference sequence). The CDR3 sequence is 15 residues long. V dropped 1 base and J dropped 7 bases, with 16 bases sitting between them. In DNA, the CDR3 is TGTGCCAGCAGCCAAGGGCGGACAGCCTACATTGGCTACACCTTC. Amino acid sequence: CASSQGRTAYIGYTF.

The rearrangement uses TRBV28 and TRBJ2-3; D is undetermined. V was clipped by 1 base and J by 2 bases, with 7 bases between them. The CDR3 has 14 residues. Germline V gene lookup returns CDR1 MDHEN and CDR2 SYDVKM. The CDR3 DNA is TGTGCCAGCAGTTTATCGATAGTCACAGATACGCAGTATTTT. This sequence encodes CASSLSIVTDTQYF.

This clone was counted between two and nine times. V and J are TRBV4-3 and TRBJ1-2; no firm D call. The CDR3 is 13 residues long. The V end lost 3 bases, the J end lost 2 bases, and 7 bases lay between the germline ends. CDR1 is LGHNA, CDR2 YSLEER, per germline. The CDR3 nucleotides read TGCGCCAGCAGCCACGACATGAACTATGGCTACACCTTC. Amino acid sequence: CASSHDMNYGYTF.

V and J are TRBV11-3 and TRBJ2-6; 9 bases line up with TRBD1. CDR3 length: 16 amino acids. Trimming cost V 3 bases and J 1 base; bases outside gene matches: 1. Germline V gives CDR1 SGHNT, CDR2 YENEEA. This chain's CDR3 is CASSFGTGSGANVLTF. The DNA for the CDR3 is TGTGCCAGCAGCTTCGGGACAGGGTCTGGGGCCAACGTCCTGACTTTC.

The J gene is TRBJ2-3, the V gene TRBV5-8; TRBD1 agrees at 8 bases. The ends lost 0 bases at V and 3 bases at J; junction bases unmatched: 6. The CDR3 has 16 residues. The V gene's germline CDR1 is SGHTS and CDR2 YDEGEE. The DNA of the CDR3 is TGTGCCAGCAGCTTGGTGGGGGGACAGGTAACAGATACGCAGTATTTT. It is translated as CASSLVGGQVTDTQYF.

In DNA form, the CDR3 reads TGTGCCAGCTCACCCCGCGAGGTTGGCTACACCTTC. Translating it yields CASSPREVGYTF. The V gene is TRBV18, the J gene TRBJ1-2; no definite D call. Germline V gene sequence: CDR1 KGHSH, CDR2 LQKENI. CDR3 size: 12 residues. Deletions cut 3 bases from V and 7 bases from J, with 9 bases between.